This record concerns one TCR beta chain sequence. The antigen is undetermined. Distinct nucleotide sequences in the sample also encode this CDR3. The method was immunoSEQ multiplex PCR; TCRdb's version includes in-frame clones alone and lacks a portion of them. The sample comprises over a million clones, 98% of which are singletons, and approximately 0.45% rests with the top ten. The data derive from a study of shared clonotypes between healthy human individuals. Overall study results and limits: Memory subsets generally showed lower estimated richness than naive subsets.

This CDR3 contains 14 residues. Trimming shortened V by 4 bases and J by 0 bases, and 10 bases separated the two germline ends. CDR1 SGHRS and CDR2 YFSETQ come from the germline V gene. Material for sequencing was naive CD4+ T cells sorted from blood. Indicated subset: CD45RA+ positively selected. This clonotype was obtained from a man aged 25 to 45 in good health. This sequence joins TRBV5-1 and TRBJ1-1; a weak D match, TRBD1 (5 bases). DNA for the CDR3: TGCGCCAGCAGCCCGGGGGGTTTGAACACTGAAGCTTTCTTT. It is translated as CASSPGGLNTEAFF.